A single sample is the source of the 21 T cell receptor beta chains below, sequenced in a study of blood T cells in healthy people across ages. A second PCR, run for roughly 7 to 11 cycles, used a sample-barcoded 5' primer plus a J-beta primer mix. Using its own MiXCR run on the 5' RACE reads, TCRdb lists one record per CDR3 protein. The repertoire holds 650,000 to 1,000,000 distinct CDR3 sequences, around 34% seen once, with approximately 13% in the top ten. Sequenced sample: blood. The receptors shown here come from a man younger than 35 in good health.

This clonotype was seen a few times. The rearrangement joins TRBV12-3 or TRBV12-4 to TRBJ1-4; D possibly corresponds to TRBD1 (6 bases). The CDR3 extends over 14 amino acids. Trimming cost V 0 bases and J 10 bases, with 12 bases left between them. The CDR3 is CASSLAGGGGKLFF. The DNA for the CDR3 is TGTGCCAGCAGTTTAGCAGGGGGGGGGGGAAAACTGTTTTTT.

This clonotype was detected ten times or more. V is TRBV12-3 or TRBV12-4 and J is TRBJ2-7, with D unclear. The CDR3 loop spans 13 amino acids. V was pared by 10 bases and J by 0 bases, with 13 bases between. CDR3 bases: TGTGCCACCTCGAGACCGGACTCCTACGAGCAGTACTTC. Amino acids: CATSRPDSYEQYF.

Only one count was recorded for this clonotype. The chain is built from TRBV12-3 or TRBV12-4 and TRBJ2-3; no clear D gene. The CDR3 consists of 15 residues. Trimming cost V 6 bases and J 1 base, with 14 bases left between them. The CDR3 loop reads CASRPSLFGTDTQYF. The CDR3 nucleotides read TGTGCCAGCAGACCCTCTTTGTTCGGCACAGATACGCAGTATTTT.

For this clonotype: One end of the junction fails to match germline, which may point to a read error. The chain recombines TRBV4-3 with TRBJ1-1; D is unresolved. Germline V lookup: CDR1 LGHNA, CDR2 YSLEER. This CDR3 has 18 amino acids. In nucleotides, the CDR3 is TGCCCCAGCAGCCAAGAGCGCCCGGGGATCTATTCTAACACTGAAGCTTTCTTT. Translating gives CPSSQERPGIYSNTEAFF.

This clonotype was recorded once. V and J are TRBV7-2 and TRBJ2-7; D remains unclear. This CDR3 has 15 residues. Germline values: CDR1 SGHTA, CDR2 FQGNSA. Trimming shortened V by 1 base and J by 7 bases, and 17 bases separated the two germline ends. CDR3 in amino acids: CASSLVNIGGHEQYF. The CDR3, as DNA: TGTGCCAGCAGCTTAGTCAACATTGGCGGCCATGAGCAGTACTTC.

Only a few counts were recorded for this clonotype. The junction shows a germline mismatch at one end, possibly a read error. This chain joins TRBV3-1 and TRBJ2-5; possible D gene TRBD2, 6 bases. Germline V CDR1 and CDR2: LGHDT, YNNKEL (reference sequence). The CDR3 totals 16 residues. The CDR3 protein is CANSPNGLHPRETQYF. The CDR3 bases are TGTGCCAACAGCCCTAACGGACTACATCCTCGAGAGACCCAGTACTTC.

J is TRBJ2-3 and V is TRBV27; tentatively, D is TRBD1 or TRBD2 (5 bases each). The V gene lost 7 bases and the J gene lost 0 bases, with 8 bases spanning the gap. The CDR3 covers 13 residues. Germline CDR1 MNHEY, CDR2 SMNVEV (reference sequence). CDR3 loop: CASMGESTDTQYF. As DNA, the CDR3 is TGTGCCAGCATGGGGGAAAGCACAGATACGCAGTATTTT.

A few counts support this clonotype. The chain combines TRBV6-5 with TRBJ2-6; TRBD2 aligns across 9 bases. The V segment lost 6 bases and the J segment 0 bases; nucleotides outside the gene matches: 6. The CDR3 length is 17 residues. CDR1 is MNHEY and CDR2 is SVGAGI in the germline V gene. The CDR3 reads CASSPSGATSGANVLTF. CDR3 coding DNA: TGTGCCAGCAGCCCTAGCGGGGCCACCTCTGGGGCCAACGTCCTGACTTTC.

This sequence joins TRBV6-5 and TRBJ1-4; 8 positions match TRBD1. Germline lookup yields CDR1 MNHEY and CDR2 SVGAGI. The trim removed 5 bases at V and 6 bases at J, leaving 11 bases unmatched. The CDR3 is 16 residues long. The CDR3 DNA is TGTGCCAGCAGTCCGAGACAGGGGACTAATTATGAAAAACTGTTTTTT. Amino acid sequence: CASSPRQGTNYEKLFF.

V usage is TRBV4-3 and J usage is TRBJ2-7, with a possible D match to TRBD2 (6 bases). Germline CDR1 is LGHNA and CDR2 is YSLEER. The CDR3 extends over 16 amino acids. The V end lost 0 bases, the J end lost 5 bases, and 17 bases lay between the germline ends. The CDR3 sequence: CASSQDGGDLLNEQYF. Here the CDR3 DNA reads TGCGCCAGCAGCCAAGACGGCGGGGATCTCTTGAACGAGCAGTACTTC.

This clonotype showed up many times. The CDR3: CASSRGYEQYF. In nucleotides, the CDR3 is TGTGCCAGCAGCCGGGGGTACGAGCAGTACTTC. The rearrangement joins TRBV12-3 or TRBV12-4 to TRBJ2-7, with a weak D call TRBD2 (6 bases). The CDR3 consists of 11 residues. V was clipped by 6 bases and J by 4 bases, with 7 bases between them.

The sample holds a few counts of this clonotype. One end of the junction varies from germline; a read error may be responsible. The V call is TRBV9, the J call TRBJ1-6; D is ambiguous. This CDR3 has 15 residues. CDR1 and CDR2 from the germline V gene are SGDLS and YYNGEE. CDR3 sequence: CASSVAPEGYSPLHF. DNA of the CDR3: TGTGCCAGCAGCGTAGCTCCGGAGGGATATTCCCCCCTCCACTTT.

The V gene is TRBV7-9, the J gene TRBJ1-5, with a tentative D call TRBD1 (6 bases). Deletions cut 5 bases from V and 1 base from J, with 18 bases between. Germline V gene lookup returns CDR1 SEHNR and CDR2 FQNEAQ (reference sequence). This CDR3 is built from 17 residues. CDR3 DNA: TGTGCCAGCAGCCCTACAGGGATGGGCTTGAGCAATCAGCCCCAGCATTTT. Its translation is CASSPTGMGLSNQPQHF.

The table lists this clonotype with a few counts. The CDR3 DNA is TGCAGCGTGCTGCGACTAGCGGGGGATCCCAATGAGCAGTTCTTC. Translated: CSVLRLAGDPNEQFF. This rearrangement joins TRBV29-1 to TRBJ2-1; 12 bases fit TRBD2. Germline trimming cut 6 bases from V and 6 bases from J; bases unmatched to any gene: 9. The CDR3 totals 15 residues. Germline V gives CDR1 SQVTM, CDR2 ANQGSEA.

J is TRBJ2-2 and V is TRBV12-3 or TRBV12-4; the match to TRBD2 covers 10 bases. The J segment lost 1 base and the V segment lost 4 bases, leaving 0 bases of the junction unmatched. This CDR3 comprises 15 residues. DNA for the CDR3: TGTGCCAGCAGTTGGACTAGCGGGAACACCGGGGAGCTGTTTTTT. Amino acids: CASSWTSGNTGELFF.

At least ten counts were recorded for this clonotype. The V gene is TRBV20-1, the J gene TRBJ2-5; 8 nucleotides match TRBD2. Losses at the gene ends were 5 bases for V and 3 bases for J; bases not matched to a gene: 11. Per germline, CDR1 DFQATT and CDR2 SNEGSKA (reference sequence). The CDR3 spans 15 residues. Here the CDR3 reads CSAAISGVIEETQYF. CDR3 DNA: TGCAGTGCTGCCATTAGCGGGGTTATAGAAGAGACCCAGTACTTC.

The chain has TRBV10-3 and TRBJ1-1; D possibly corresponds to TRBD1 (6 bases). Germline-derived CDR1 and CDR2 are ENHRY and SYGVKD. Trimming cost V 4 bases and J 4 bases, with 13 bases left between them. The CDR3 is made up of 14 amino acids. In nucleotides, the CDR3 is TGTGCCATCAGTGCGGGAGGGGGTTCCACTGAAGCTTTCTTT. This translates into CAISAGGGSTEAFF.

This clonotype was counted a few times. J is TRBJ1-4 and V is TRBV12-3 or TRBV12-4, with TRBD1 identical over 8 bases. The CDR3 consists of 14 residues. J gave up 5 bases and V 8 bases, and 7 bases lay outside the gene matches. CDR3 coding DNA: TGTGCCAGCCGAATCAGGGGGCCGAATGAAAAACTGTTTTTT. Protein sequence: CASRIRGPNEKLFF.

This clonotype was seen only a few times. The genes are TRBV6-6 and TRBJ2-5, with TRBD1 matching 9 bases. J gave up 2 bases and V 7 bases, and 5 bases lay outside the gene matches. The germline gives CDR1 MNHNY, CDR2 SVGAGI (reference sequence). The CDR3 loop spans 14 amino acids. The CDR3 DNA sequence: TGTGCCAGCACACCAGACAGGGGGCAAGAGACCCAGTACTTC. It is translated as CASTPDRGQETQYF.

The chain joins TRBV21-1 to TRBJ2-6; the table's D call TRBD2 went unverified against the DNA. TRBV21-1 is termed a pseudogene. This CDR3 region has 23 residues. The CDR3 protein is CASSKEEGTSGGLRLSGANVLTF. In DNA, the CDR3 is TGTGCCAGCAGCAAAGAAGAAGGGACTAGCGGGGGGCTGAGACTCTCTGGGGCCAACGTCCTGACTTTC.

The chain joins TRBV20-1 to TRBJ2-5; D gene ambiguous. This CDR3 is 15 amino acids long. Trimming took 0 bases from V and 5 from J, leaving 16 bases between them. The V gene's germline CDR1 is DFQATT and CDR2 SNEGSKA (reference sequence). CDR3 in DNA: TGCAGTGCTAGAGATATAGGCAATCAAGGGGAGACCCAGTACTTC. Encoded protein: CSARDIGNQGETQYF.